This is a list of T cell receptor beta chains from one sample in a study of shared clonotypes between healthy human individuals. Profiled with immunoSEQ multiplex PCR; TCRdb holds only in-frame clones, not every one. The sample lists around 700,000 clones; roughly 73% were seen once. The sequenced material came from memory CD4+ T cells sorted from blood. Source of these receptors: a woman in her 30s in good health. Each CDR3 is given with its conserved first and last residue. The D gene is left open where the match is weak. The size entry is marked missing in some rows and otherwise reads once, few, many or a size class.

D gene,clone size,J gene,V gene,CDR3 protein,CDR3 DNA
-,once,TRBJ1-3,TRBV5-4,CASSPSPSTAGNTIYF,TGTGCCAGCAGCCCCTCCCCCTCAACGGCTGGAAACACCATATATTTT
-,-,TRBJ2-2,TRBV6-5,CASRVWRSRELFF,TGTGCCAGCCGCGTATGGAGATCTAGGGAGCTGTTTTTT
TRBD1,-,TRBJ1-2,TRBV5-1,CASREGAGYGYTF,TGCGCCAGCAGAGAGGGGGCAGGGTATGGCTACACCTTC
TRBD2,once,TRBJ2-6,TRBV10-1,CASSPGLAGSRANVLTF,TGCGCCAGCAGCCCAGGACTAGCGGGATCTAGGGCCAACGTCCTGACTTTC
TRBD1,-,TRBJ1-5,TRBV19,CASSMGDRGNQPQHF,TGTGCCAGTAGTATGGGGGACAGGGGGAATCAGCCCCAGCATTTT
-,-,TRBJ1-1,TRBV19,CASSIASGSLWGSHTEAFF,TGTGCCAGTAGTATTGCCTCCGGGAGCCTCTGGGGCTCTCACACTGAAGCTTTCTTT
TRBD2,-,TRBJ2-3,TRBV5-4,CASSLVASGRDTQYF,TGTGCCAGCAGCTTGGTGGCTAGCGGGAGAGATACGCAGTATTTT
-,-,TRBJ2-4,TRBV7-9,CASSRGMEPDIQYF,TGTGCCAGCAGCCGGGGAATGGAACCAGACATTCAGTACTTC
TRBD2,few,TRBJ2-5,TRBV14,CASSQDLGSGRTETQYF,TGTGCCAGCAGCCAAGATCTAGGGAGCGGGAGGACCGAGACCCAGTACTTC
TRBD1,-,TRBJ1-6,TRBV28,CASRMGQGGSPLHF,TGTGCCAGCAGAATGGGACAGGGTGGTTCACCCCTCCACTTT
-,-,TRBJ1-5,TRBV19,CASSPDRNPNQPQHF,TGTGCCAGTAGTCCCGACAGGAATCCCAATCAGCCCCAGCATTTT
-,-,TRBJ1-4,TRBV5-4,CASSLEQATNEKLFF,TGTGCCAGCAGCTTGGAGCAGGCAACTAATGAAAAACTGTTTTTT
-,-,TRBJ2-3,TRBV25-1,CASSESDRSSTDTQYF,TGTGCCAGCAGTGAGTCTGACAGGAGCAGCACAGATACGCAGTATTTT
TRBD2,-,TRBJ2-1,TRBV4-1,CASSLLAGGVNEQFF,TGCGCCAGCAGCCTCCTAGCGGGAGGAGTCAATGAGCAGTTCTTC
TRBD2,-,TRBJ2-3,TRBV28,CATIGRAGVVDTQYF,TGTGCCACCATAGGACGAGCGGGAGTTGTAGATACGCAGTATTTT
-,-,TRBJ2-5,TRBV11-2,CASSLSRVEQYF,TGTGCCAGCAGCTTAAGCCGGGTTGAGCAGTACTTC
-,-,TRBJ2-1,TRBV7-2,CASSPNHNEQFF,TGTGCCAGCAGCCCAAACCACAATGAGCAGTTCTTC
-,few,TRBJ2-3,TRBV10-3,CAISETDTQYF,TGTGCCATCAGTGAAACAGATACGCAGTATTTT
-,-,TRBJ2-1,TRBV5-1,CASSLNRAYEQFF,TGCGCCAGCAGCTTGAACAGGGCCTATGAGCAGTTCTTC
-,-,TRBJ2-7,TRBV7-6,CASSLEAAYEQYF,TGTGCCAGCAGCTTAGAGGCGGCCTACGAGCAGTACTTC
-,few,TRBJ2-1,TRBV5-1,CASSFTAYNEQFF,TGCGCCAGCAGCTTCACAGCTTACAATGAGCAGTTCTTC